The 17 T cell receptor beta chains given below trace back to one sample, sequenced in a study of OX40 agonist ivuxolimab in advanced cancers. The method was immunoSEQ multiplex PCR; TCRdb's version includes in-frame clones alone and lacks a portion of them. The table records 20,000 to 30,000 clones, around four fifths of them present only once. The source material was CD4+ or CD8+ T cells sorted from blood, sampled in a trial of the OX40 agonist ivuxolimab. These receptor sequences come from an adult with an advanced solid tumor such as melanoma, head and neck, liver or kidney cancer.

The chain employs TRBV5-8 and TRBJ2-1, with TRBD1 as a possible D gene (5 bases). The V gene lost 3 bases and the J gene lost 5 bases, with 15 bases spanning the gap. The CDR3 loop spans 15 amino acids. Looked up from germline, CDR1 is SGHTS and CDR2 is YDEGEE. The CDR3 DNA is TGTGCCAGCAGCTATCAGGGAAGGGGAAACAATGAGCAGTTCTTC. It encodes CASSYQGRGNNEQFF.

This chain uses TRBV7-2 with TRBJ1-4; D uncertain. V dropped 1 base and J dropped 8 bases, with 14 bases sitting between them. Germline V gene data show CDR1 as SGHTA and CDR2 as FQGNSA. The CDR3 contains 15 residues. The CDR3 here is CASSLVRGIGEKLFF. CDR3 nucleotide sequence: TGTGCCAGCAGCTTAGTAAGAGGGATCGGCGAAAAACTGTTTTTT. Full variable domain (outside the CDR3, taken from reference TRBV7-2 and TRBJ1-4): GAGVSQSPSNKVTEKGKDVELRCDPISGHTALYWYRQSLGQGLEFLIYFQGNSAPDKSGLPSDRFSAERTGGSVSTLTIQRTQQEDSAVYLCASSLVRGIGEKLFFGSGTQLSVL.

The chain employs TRBV30 and TRBJ2-7, with D hard to call. Trimming left V 2 bases short and J 8 bases short, with 10 bases between. The CDR3 has 11 amino acids. Germline CDR1 and CDR2: GTSNPN and SVGIG (reference sequence). The DNA for the CDR3 is TGTGCCTGGAGTCTCGCCAAGCAGCAGTACTTC. Amino acid sequence: CAWSLAKQQYF. The full variable domain, in which reference TRBV30 and TRBJ2-7 provide the parts outside the CDR3, is SQTIHQWPATLVQPVGSPLSLECTVEGTSNPNLYWYRQAAGRGLQLLFYSVGIGQISSEVPQNLSASRPQDRQFILSSKKLLLSDSGFYLCAWSLAKQQYFGPGTRLTVT.

V and J are TRBV4-2 and TRBJ2-5, with 9 bases identical to TRBD2. The junction had 14 bases not matched to a gene; V was cut back by 1 base and J by 5 bases. CDR3 length: 18 amino acids. Germline CDR1 reads LGHNA; CDR2 reads YNFKEQ. DNA of the CDR3: TGTGCCAGCAGCCAAGGCCCGATGATAGGCGGGAGGGGGGAGACCCAGTACTTC. Translating it yields CASSQGPMIGGRGETQYF.

The V call is TRBV28, the J call TRBJ2-6; no clear D. In germline, CDR1 is MDHEN, CDR2 SYDVKM. This CDR3 has 13 amino acids. Trimming shortened V by 1 base and J by 2 bases, and 0 bases separated the two germline ends. The chain's CDR3 is CASSLSGANVLTF. In nucleotides, the CDR3 is TGTGCCAGCAGTTTATCTGGGGCCAACGTCCTGACTTTC.

The chain joins TRBV7-2 to TRBJ1-5; no clear D. V was trimmed by 2 bases and J by 0 bases, leaving 8 bases between them. CDR3 length: 15 amino acids. CDR1 is SGHTA and CDR2 is FQGNSA in the germline V gene. The CDR3 spells CASSLQADSNQPQHF. Written as DNA, the CDR3 is TGTGCCAGCAGCTTACAAGCAGATAGCAATCAGCCCCAGCATTTT. The full variable domain, its missing parts supplied by reference TRBV7-2 and TRBJ1-5, is GAGVSQSPSNKVTEKGKDVELRCDPISGHTALYWYRQSLGQGLEFLIYFQGNSAPDKSGLPSDRFSAERTGGSVSTLTIQRTQQEDSAVYLCASSLQADSNQPQHFGDGTRLSIL.

The rearrangement joins TRBV4-1 to TRBJ2-3, with 7 bases aligning to TRBD2. CDR3 length: 16 residues. The ends lost 3 bases at V and 2 bases at J; junction bases unmatched: 8. In germline, CDR1 is MGHRA, CDR2 YSYEKL. CDR3 region: CASSQRWGGNTDTQYF. In DNA, the CDR3 is TGCGCCAGCAGCCAGCGTTGGGGGGGAAACACAGATACGCAGTATTTT.

CDR3 nucleotide sequence: TGTGCCAGCAGCCGAGGGGGGGAACCGGGAGATACGCAGTATTTT. As protein: CASSRGGEPGDTQYF. V is TRBV7-3 and J is TRBJ2-3, with D possibly matching TRBD2 (7 bases). The V end lost 5 bases, the J end lost 5 bases, and 17 bases lay between the germline ends. Germline lookup yields CDR1 SGHTA and CDR2 FQGTGA. CDR3 size: 15 residues.

V gene TRBV7-9 combines with J gene TRBJ2-7; 9 bases match TRBD1. From germline, CDR1 is SEHNR and CDR2 FQNEAQ (reference sequence). Trimming took 5 bases from V and 7 from J; bases not matched to a gene: 12. The CDR3 contains 15 residues. In DNA form, the CDR3 reads TGTGCCAGCAGCCCTGGACAGGGGCCAAGGAGGGAGCAGTACTTC. Translating gives CASSPGQGPRREQYF.

The rearrangement uses TRBV7-2 and TRBJ2-3, with TRBD1 identical over 8 bases. The CDR3 has 18 residues. CDR1 and CDR2 from the germline V gene are SGHTA and FQGNSA. V was clipped by 3 bases and J by 4 bases; unmatched bases: 15. CDR3: CASSLGLGPDRDSDTQYF. DNA for the CDR3: TGTGCCAGCAGCTTGGGGTTGGGTCCGGACAGGGATTCAGATACGCAGTATTTT.

This chain links TRBV6-5 with TRBJ2-7; no definite D call. V lost 0 bases to trimming and J lost 0 bases, with 6 bases between them. Looked up from germline, CDR1 is MNHEY and CDR2 is SVGAGI. The CDR3 length is 14 residues. CDR3 protein: CASSYSYNSYEQYF. CDR3 sequence (DNA): TGTGCCAGCAGTTACTCGTACAACTCCTACGAGCAGTACTTC.

By sample share, this clone is medium-sized. Other DNA sequences from this sample encode an identical CDR3 as well. V usage is TRBV20-1 and J usage is TRBJ1-1; D is uncertain. Germline CDR1 DFQATT, CDR2 SNEGSKA (reference sequence). V was pared by 5 bases and J by 3 bases, with 7 bases between. The length of the CDR3 is 11 residues. In nucleotides, the CDR3 is TGCAGTGCTGGACGAGACACTGAAGCTTTCTTT. Translated, it gives CSAGRDTEAFF.

Here the CDR3 reads CASSYSTTTNEKLFF. The CDR3 DNA follows: TGTGCCAGCAGTTACTCGACCACAACTAATGAAAAACTGTTTTTT. The genes are TRBV6-6 and TRBJ1-4; no reliable D call. CDR1 is MNHNY and CDR2 is SVGAGI in the germline V gene (reference sequence). The CDR3 is made up of 15 amino acids. Trimming took off 0 bases at V and 0 bases at J, with 5 bases between the two ends.

The rearrangement joins TRBV27 to TRBJ2-1; D may be TRBD1 (7 bases). The CDR3 has 15 residues. Trimming took 5 bases from V and 5 from J, leaving 16 bases between them. Germline values: CDR1 MNHEY, CDR2 SMNVEV (reference sequence). This CDR3 is CASSPGGGADNEQFF. The CDR3 nucleotides read TGTGCCAGCAGTCCCGGAGGGGGCGCGGACAATGAGCAGTTCTTC.

CDR3 bases: TGTGCCAGCTCACCAGCGGGACAGTCATACAAGGACTACGAGCAGTACTTC. It encodes CASSPAGQSYKDYEQYF. The chain links TRBV18 to TRBJ2-7, with a weak D call TRBD1 (7 bases). Germline V gene sequence: CDR1 KGHSH, CDR2 LQKENI. This CDR3 has 17 residues. Trimming cost V 2 bases and J 3 bases, with 20 bases left between them.

The rearrangement joins TRBV5-1 to TRBJ2-1; TRBD2 might be the D (5 bases). The CDR3 runs to 16 residues. Germline V lookup: CDR1 SGHRS, CDR2 YFSETQ. The ends were cut back, 4 bases at V and 9 bases at J, with 23 bases in the middle. CDR3 coding DNA: TGCGCCAGCAGCCCGGAATGGGCGGGTATGACGGCTGAGCAGTTCTTC. It is translated as CASSPEWAGMTAEQFF.

The chain is built from TRBV28 and TRBJ1-5; maybe TRBD1 (5 bases). Between the trimmed V and J ends, which lost 5 bases and 3 bases, there was a span of 20 bases. In germline, CDR1 is MDHEN, CDR2 SYDVKM. This CDR3 spans 17 amino acids. The CDR3 spells CASSPRRREGANQPQHF. The CDR3 bases are TGTGCCAGCAGTCCCCGCCGCAGGGAAGGGGCCAATCAGCCCCAGCATTTT.